This T cell receptor beta chain was obtained from a study of cytomegalovirus exposure and HLA in healthy donors. Looking at the study overall: An earlier analysis identified 117 million unique TCR beta sequences in about 170 million T cells. Overall study results and limits: Analyzed later, most CMV-associated TCR beta chains appeared HLA-restricted. Sequence variants that were highly shared formed a cluster that was likely a sequencing artifact.

This CDR3 is 14 amino acids long. V was clipped by 5 bases and J by 5 bases; unmatched bases: 5. Germline CDR1 is LNHDA and CDR2 is SQIVND (reference sequence). PCR used 60 Vbeta primers and 13 Jbeta primers. TCRdb's table, derived via immunoSEQ multiplex PCR, lists solely in-frame clones and lacks some. The sample has 200,000 or so clones, almost 85% seen once. In the case of this clone: Its antigen is undetermined.

The TCR sequence derives from a boy aged 5-17 years in good health and CMV-seronegative. Sequenced: PBMCs. The chain is built from TRBV19 and TRBJ1-5; 8 nucleotides align to TRBD1. CDR3 protein: CASSFLTGDQPQHF. CDR3 bases: TGTGCCAGTAGTTTTTTGACAGGGGATCAGCCCCAGCATTTT.